Shown below are 10 T cell receptor beta chains from a single sample sequenced in a study of cytomegalovirus exposure and HLA in healthy donors. 13 Jbeta primers and 60 Vbeta primers were used for the PCR. Measured with immunoSEQ multiplex PCR; TCRdb has only the in-frame clones, and not every one. This sample has fewer than 200,000 clones; approximately 82% occur once, and the top ten carry around 2.2%. The material sequenced was PBMCs. These receptor sequences come from a woman in her twenties or thirties in good health and CMV-seronegative.

The J gene is TRBJ1-2, the V gene TRBV29-1, with 8 bases lining up with TRBD1. With V trimmed by 7 bases and J by 5 bases, 12 bases remained unmatched. Germline CDR1 and CDR2: SQVTM and ANQGSEA. CDR3 length: 14 residues. CDR3 nucleotide sequence: TGCAGCGCTAGAACAGGGGGTATGATGTATGGCTACACCTTC. Protein product: CSARTGGMMYGYTF.

The chain employs TRBV2 and TRBJ2-1, with 11 bases lining up with TRBD2. Germline trimming cut 11 bases from V and 9 bases from J; bases unmatched to any gene: 9. CDR3 length equals 13 residues. Germline CDR1 SNHLY, CDR2 FYNNEI. CDR3 nucleotides: TGTGCCGGTACTAGCGGGAGACTTCGTGAGCAGTTCTTC. As protein: CAGTSGRLREQFF.

Details on this clone: The same CDR3 arises from other DNA sequences in this sample as well. V gene TRBV27 combines with J gene TRBJ2-2; maybe TRBD2 (5 bases). Deletions cut 6 bases from V and 5 bases from J, with 7 bases between. Germline V gene lookup returns CDR1 MNHEY and CDR2 SMNVEV (reference sequence). The CDR3 contains 12 residues. The DNA for the CDR3 is TGTGCCAGCAGCCCGGGGACCGGGGAGCTGTTTTTT. It specifies CASSPGTGELFF.

This clone has only a few counts. The chain has TRBV10-3 and TRBJ1-1, with 8 bases aligning to TRBD1. Per the germline V gene, CDR1 is ENHRY and CDR2 is SYGVKD. V shed 7 bases, J shed 0 bases, and the junction held 4 bases outside the gene matches. CDR3 length equals 14 residues. CDR3 sequence: CAITQGEMNTEAFF. In nucleotides, the CDR3 is TGTGCCATCACACAGGGGGAGATGAACACTGAAGCTTTCTTT.

The chain combines TRBV6-1 with TRBJ1-5; 8 bases match TRBD1. Germline V gives CDR1 MNHNS, CDR2 SASEGT. J lost 6 bases, V lost 4 bases, and 2 bases had no gene match. The CDR3 spans 13 residues. The CDR3 coding sequence is TGTGCCAGCAGTGCGGACAGGGCTCAGCCCCAGCATTTT. It translates to CASSADRAQPQHF.

This chain uses TRBV28 with TRBJ2-7; TRBD1 might be the D (6 bases). V gave up 0 bases and J gave up 3 bases, with 18 bases separating them. Germline V CDR1 and CDR2: MDHEN, SYDVKM. The CDR3 is 17 amino acids. The CDR3: CASSLWVFQGPIYEQYF. The CDR3 nucleotides read TGTGCCAGCAGTTTATGGGTCTTTCAGGGGCCAATCTACGAGCAGTACTTC.

This chain joins TRBV6-1 and TRBJ2-3; D may be TRBD2 (5 bases). The CDR3 spans 15 residues. Looked up from germline, CDR1 is MNHNS and CDR2 is SASEGT. The V gene lost 2 bases and the J gene lost 0 bases, with 9 bases spanning the gap. As DNA, the CDR3 is TGTGCCAGCAGTGAATTGTCGGGAAGCACAGATACGCAGTATTTT. Protein: CASSELSGSTDTQYF.

The V call is TRBV28, the J call TRBJ1-5; 10 positions agree with TRBD1. Germline-derived CDR1 and CDR2 are MDHEN and SYDVKM. V lost 6 bases and J lost 5; bases outside the gene matches: 7. The CDR3 is 15 residues long. CDR3 nucleotides: TGTGCCAGCAGCAGTCCCGGGACAGGGGATCAGCCCCAGCATTTT. Its protein product is CASSSPGTGDQPQHF.

This chain links TRBV14 with TRBJ2-7, with 8 bases matching TRBD2. CDR3 length equals 16 residues. The V segment lost 0 bases and the J segment 2 bases; nucleotides outside the gene matches: 6. Germline V gives CDR1 SGHDN, CDR2 FVKESK. CDR3 DNA sequence: TGTGCCAGCAGCCAAGAATTAGCGGGGTTCACCTACGAGCAGTACTTC. Amino acid sequence: CASSQELAGFTYEQYF.

This chain connects TRBV30 to TRBJ2-7; tentative D call: TRBD1 (6 bases). The V end was cut by 6 bases, the J end by 0 bases, with 12 bases between. The germline V gene has CDR1 GTSNPN and CDR2 SVGIG (reference sequence). This CDR3 comprises 13 residues. Here the CDR3 reads CACRQASSYEQYF. In DNA, the CDR3 is TGTGCCTGCCGACAGGCCAGCTCCTACGAGCAGTACTTC.